The following is a TCR beta chain sequence with its context. CDR1 SQVTM and CDR2 ANQGSEA come from the germline V gene. V gave up 2 bases and J gave up 0 bases, with 4 bases separating them. CDR3 size: 12 residues. RNA in amounts of roughly 0.5 to 1 ug was reverse transcribed with random hexamers. An immunoSEQ multiplex PCR generated amplified TCR beta CDR3 products spanning 54 Vbeta and 13 Jbeta. TCRdb re-derived calls from the immunoSEQ multiplex PCR reads in MiXCR, one entry per CDR3 protein. This sample has some 100,000 distinct CDR3 sequences; roughly 90% occur once, and the top ten carry approximately 0.12%. The data were taken from a study of CD8 T cells in Susac syndrome.

Sequencing input: CD8+ T cells from PBMCs. This chain joins TRBV29-1 and TRBJ2-5; D not resolved. The sequence was obtained from a human donor in good health. The DNA for the CDR3 is TGCAGCGTTGAACATAACCAAGAGACCCAGTACTTC. Translating it yields CSVEHNQETQYF.